This is a list of T cell receptor beta chains from one sample in a study of T cells after yellow fever vaccination. A single record per CDR3 protein comes from TCRdb applying MiXCR to the 5' RACE reads. The data show some 350,000 distinct CDR3 sequences, 3.5% to 4.5% seen once. Source: PBMCs, taken 5 days after the yellow fever booster vaccination. These receptors were collected from a man aged 18 to 35 who received the YFV17D yellow fever vaccine. CDR3s include the opening cysteine and the closing phenylalanine or tryptophan. Fields, in order: clone size, V gene, D gene, J gene, CDR3 DNA, CDR3 protein. A D gene is named only where the DNA matches it firmly. Clone size, where shown, is once, few, many, or a class for clones that have expanded.

>many|TRBV29-1|TRBD2|TRBJ2-7
TGCAGCGTTGGACTAGCGGGGACCTACGAGCAGTACTTC
CSVGLAGTYEQYF
>few|TRBV5-1|TRBD2|TRBJ2-1
TGCGCCAGCAGCTTGGGCCCCGGGACTAGCGGGGGCCGCGAGCAGTTCTTC
CASSLGPGTSGGREQFF
>few|TRBV19|-|TRBJ1-1
TGTGCCAGTAGTATAGAGGAAGGGTTTGCTGAAGCTTTCTTT
CASSIEEGFAEAFF
>many|TRBV10-3|-|TRBJ2-6
TGTGCCATCAGTGGGACAGTCTCTGGGGCCAACGTCCTGACTTTC
CAISGTVSGANVLTF
>few|TRBV7-2|TRBD2|TRBJ2-3
TGTGCCAGCAGCTCGCCGGGACTAGCATCAGATACGCAGTATTTT
CASSSPGLASDTQYF
>many|TRBV29-1|-|TRBJ2-4
TGCAGCGTTAACGGCGGGGCGGACAGCAAAAACATTCAGTACTTC
CSVNGGADSKNIQYF
>few|TRBV9|-|TRBJ2-3
TGTGCCAGCAGCCCGAGGGAGGGGGTTGCAGATACGCAGTATTTT
CASSPREGVADTQYF
>few|TRBV5-1|TRBD1|TRBJ2-7
TGCGCCAGCAGATATGACAGGGCCTACGAGCAGTACTTC
CASRYDRAYEQYF
>few|TRBV5-4|-|TRBJ1-3
TGTGCCATCAAAAAGGCTGGAAACACCATATATTTT
CAIKKAGNTIYF
>many|TRBV14|-|TRBJ2-1
TGTGCCAGCGGGAACAATGAGCAGTTCTTC
CASGNNEQFF
>few|TRBV20-1|-|TRBJ2-2
TGCAGTGCTTTCTCTGTAGACTCGAACACCGGGGAGCTGTTTTTT
CSAFSVDSNTGELFF
>many|TRBV5-1|-|TRBJ1-1
TGCGCCAGCAGTTGGGCGTCGGGGGTGAACACTGAAGCTTTCTTT
CASSWASGVNTEAFF
>-|TRBV2|-|TRBJ1-2
TGTGCCAGCAGGACTCAGGGGTACGGCTACACCTTC
CASRTQGYGYTF
>few|TRBV4-1|TRBD1|TRBJ2-6
TGCGCCAGCAGCCAAGCTGTCCGACAGGGGATTGCTGGGGCCAACGTCCTGACTTTC
CASSQAVRQGIAGANVLTF
>few|TRBV9|TRBD2|TRBJ2-7
TGTGCCAGCAGCGTAGGACCTGCTAGCGGGGCCACCTACGAGCAGTACTTC
CASSVGPASGATYEQYF
>few|TRBV28|-|TRBJ2-3
TGTGCCAGCAGTACTCTTGGGCCTACCACGGATACGCAGTATTTT
CASSTLGPTTDTQYF
>few|TRBV14|TRBD1|TRBJ1-2
TGTGCCAGCAGCCAGCAACAGGGGAACTATGGCTACACCTTC
CASSQQQGNYGYTF
>many|TRBV18|TRBD1|TRBJ2-3
TGTGCCAGCTCATATCCGGAGTTGGGGACAGGAGTCGATACGCAGTATTTT
CASSYPELGTGVDTQYF
>-|TRBV30|TRBD1|TRBJ2-7
TGTGCCTGGGCGAAGGGACAGCCCTACGAGCAGTACTTC
CAWAKGQPYEQYF
>few|TRBV7-2|-|TRBJ1-6
TGTGCCAGCAGCTTAAGGTCCCAGGGCGATTCACCCCTCCACTTT
CASSLRSQGDSPLHF
>many|TRBV12-3/TRBV12-4|-|TRBJ1-6
TGTGCCAGCAGGGGGGGCGGTCACTCCTATAATTCACCCCTCCACTTT
CASRGGGHSYNSPLHF
>-|TRBV7-9|TRBD1|TRBJ2-1
TGTGCCAGCAGCTCGGCCGGCTCGGGGACAGGGTGGGTGGTTGAGCAGTTCTTC
CASSSAGSGTGWVVEQFF
>-|TRBV12-3/TRBV12-4|TRBD1|TRBJ2-4
TGTGCCAGCAGTATAAGACAGGGAAGAGACATTCAGTACTTC
CASSIRQGRDIQYF
>many|TRBV18|-|TRBJ1-3
TGTGCCAGCTCACCGGGGGGCAGTCGCCCTGGAAACACCATATATTTT
CASSPGGSRPGNTIYF
>few|TRBV7-2|TRBD1|TRBJ2-3
TGTGCCAGCAGCCGACCCCTGGACAGGGATTACACAGATACGCAGTATTTT
CASSRPLDRDYTDTQYF
>few|TRBV7-9|TRBD2|TRBJ2-1
TGTGCCAGCAGCGGACAAGCGGGAGCCCACAATGAGCAGTTCTTC
CASSGQAGAHNEQFF
>-|TRBV6-1|-|TRBJ2-7
TGTGCCAGCACCAGTACGGGGCTCGGGAGCTCCTACGAGCAGTACTTC
CASTSTGLGSSYEQYF
>many|TRBV5-5|-|TRBJ1-2
TGTGCCAGCAGCTTGGTCCGGGGCGACGCTTATGGCTACACCTTC
CASSLVRGDAYGYTF
>many|TRBV5-1|TRBD2|TRBJ2-5
TGCGCCAGCAGCTGGGGGGGACCGGAGGAGACCCAGTACTTC
CASSWGGPEETQYF
>few|TRBV12-3/TRBV12-4|-|TRBJ1-6
TGTGCCAGCACCTCCAGACGATTCGCTGCATCACCCCTCCACTTT
CASTSRRFAASPLHF
>-|TRBV5-4|-|TRBJ2-7
TGTGCCAGCAGCTCAATGGGGGGGGCGCGGCTTTACGAGCAGTACTTC
CASSSMGGARLYEQYF
>-|TRBV5-1|TRBD1|TRBJ2-3
TGCGCCAGCAGCCCGGGGACAGGGTCGCCAACAGATACGCAGTATTTT
CASSPGTGSPTDTQYF
>many|TRBV23-1|-|TRBJ2-6
TGCGCCAGCAGTTGGGTGTCCCCTGGGGCCAACGTCCTGACTTTC
CASSWVSPGANVLTF
>few|TRBV6-2/TRBV6-3|TRBD2|TRBJ2-3
TGTGCCAGCAGGCCAACTAGCGGGGTCGGATTGGATACGCAGTATTTT
CASRPTSGVGLDTQYF
>few|TRBV9|-|TRBJ1-6
TGTGCCAGCAGCGTAGTAGGGGTGGGTTCACCCCTCCACTTT
CASSVVGVGSPLHF
>-|TRBV12-3/TRBV12-4|TRBD1|TRBJ1-6
TGTGCCAGCAGGGACCAACAGGGGGTCGGCTCACCCCTCCACTTT
CASRDQQGVGSPLHF
>few|TRBV11-3|-|TRBJ2-2
TGTGCCAGCAGCTCAGGGGTTGGGTACACCGGGGAGCTGTTTTTT
CASSSGVGYTGELFF
>many|TRBV19|-|TRBJ2-3
TGTGCCAGTAGTATGCAGGGAACAGATACGCAGTATTTT
CASSMQGTDTQYF
>many|TRBV18|-|TRBJ1-2
TGTGCCAGCTCACCACCAACAGACTATGGCTACACCTTC
CASSPPTDYGYTF
>-|TRBV4-2|TRBD2|TRBJ2-2
TGTGCCAGCAGCCAAGATGGTAGCGGGGGAACCACCGGGGAGCTGTTTTTT
CASSQDGSGGTTGELFF
>many|TRBV7-3|TRBD1|TRBJ2-1
TGTGCCAGCAGCTTGTGGGGACAGGGTATAGTCAGGAATGAGCAGTTCTTC
CASSLWGQGIVRNEQFF
>many|TRBV7-2|-|TRBJ2-1
TGTGCCAGCAGCATGTGGGGGGGGGCCGTCAATGAGCAGTTCTTC
CASSMWGGAVNEQFF
>-|TRBV6-1|TRBD1|TRBJ2-5
TGTGCCAGCAGTGCTTACACAGGGGGCCAAGAGACCCAGTACTTC
CASSAYTGGQETQYF
>few|TRBV7-9|-|TRBJ2-1
TGTGCCAGCAGCTTAGCCCCAGCGAGCACAAGTCAGTTCTTC
CASSLAPASTSQFF
>-|TRBV6-2/TRBV6-3|-|TRBJ2-5
TGTGCCAGCAGTCTCTACGGACCCCCGGGCGAGACCCAGTACTTC
CASSLYGPPGETQYF
>-|TRBV24-1|-|TRBJ2-5
TGTGCCACCAGTGATTTGGTTCGCCGACAGTTCCGAGAGACCCAGTACTTC
CATSDLVRRQFRETQYF
>-|TRBV6-2/TRBV6-3|TRBD2|TRBJ2-7
TGTGCCAGCAGTTCGAGCGGGGGCTACGAGCAGTACTTC
CASSSSGGYEQYF
>many|TRBV12-3/TRBV12-4|-|TRBJ2-3
TGTGCCAGCAGTTTATCGTCTGGGGCTACGCAGTATTTT
CASSLSSGATQYF
>few|TRBV12-3/TRBV12-4|-|TRBJ2-7
TGTGCCAGCAGCCCGGGGACACAGAGCTCCTACGAGCAGTACTTC
CASSPGTQSSYEQYF
>many|TRBV7-9|-|TRBJ2-1
TGTGCCAGCAGTTCCTTTTCCTACAATGAGCAGTTCTTC
CASSSFSYNEQFF
>many|TRBV20-1|-|TRBJ1-4
TGCAGTGCTAGAAAATACCCCCAACTGTTTTTT
CSARKYPQLFF